This T cell receptor beta chain was obtained from a study of T cells in Graves' hyperthyroidism and ophthalmopathy (dated by TCRdb to about 2019). For the study in its entirety: Peripheral blood samples were taken at the time of initial diagnosis, prior to any treatment. A discovery cohort of approximately 100 patients, 43 with Graves' ophthalmopathy and more than 55 with stable Graves' hyperthyroidism, was used to find distinguishing TCR V-J signatures. Prospective prediction of ophthalmopathy was tested in an independent validation cohort consisting of fewer than 20 hyperthyroidism patients and approximately 16 patients who later progressed to ophthalmopathy. The roughly 94 discovery patients were randomly split 7:3 into training and test sets. In several Graves' hyperthyroidism patients, the study also compared T-cell repertoires from thyroid tissue with T-cell repertoires from blood. After blood sampling, hyperthyroidism patients were treated with methimazole at a starting dose of 30 mg daily, and ophthalmopathy patients were treated with high-dose intravenous methylprednisolone. TCR Vbeta CDR3 sequencing of some 140 peripheral blood samples (43 ophthalmopathy, about 74 hyperthyroidism and 17 progressor patients) is reported in the paper. Broad study findings and their caveats: In validation, the model predicted progression to ophthalmopathy with roughly 70% sensitivity and approximately 78% specificity, a median of about 6.7 months before onset. Blood samples also contained most of the expanded thyroid clonotypes (frequency above 0.001), which suggests that blood repertoires may reflect thyroid immune responses. Sample size was not statistically predetermined, and blinding of investigators to group allocation was not performed. A 13 V-J signature model separated ophthalmopathy from stable hyperthyroidism, with 87.88% sensitivity and 81% to 82% specificity in cross-validation and 80%/75% in testing.

Ophthalmopathy patients had moderately to severely active disease, with a Clinical Activity Score of 3 or more, a NOSPECS grade of 4 or more, and a disease duration of less than 3 months. Patients with uncontrolled infections, other autoimmune diseases, pregnancy or lactation were excluded. Diagnoses relied on clinical symptoms, serum thyroxine and TRAb, thyroid ultrasound and orbital computed tomography. PBMCs were isolated from 10 ml of fresh peripheral blood by Ficoll-Paque density gradient centrifugation. Total RNA was extracted with Trizol reagent, and quality was checked on an Agilent 2100 Bioanalyzer. CDR3 length: 11 amino acids, cysteine to phenylalanine. Only the CDR3 region is kept as DNA, spanning 33 bases read in frame from base 1. The germline ends are 3 bases apart after V is trimmed by 4 bases and J by 2 bases. CDR1 and CDR2, looked up from the germline V gene, are SNHLY and FYNNEI.

Amplification of TCR beta CDR3 regions was carried out from RNA transcripts. The first round of RT-PCR for the TCR CDR3 was performed with the HTBI primer set and the Qiagen OneStep RT-PCR kit. Libraries were constructed in a second round of multiplex PCR, after which size selection and purification were carried out. Sequencing of the libraries was done on an Illumina HiSeq2000 using paired-end 100 bp reads. In the authors' own workflow: Raw data were processed with SOAPnuke, discarding reads with adapters, uncalled bases, mean Phred below 15, or no exact constant-primer or identifier match. High-quality paired reads were merged with COPE v1.2.5, and unique nucleotide sequences were defined as clonotypes. MiTCR v1.1 was used to align clonotypes to the IMGT TRBV, TRBD and TRBJ reference segments. The analysis included only V-J combinations with a frequency above 0.0001, which together covered around 99% of the repertoires. The TCS score was defined as the ratio of F50 (clonal expansion) to E x V (chaos), calculated using BLOSUM62-based TCRdist between CDR3 peptides within each V-J. Welch's t-statistics and random forest reduced approximately 520 V-J features to about 12, which were used in a naive Bayes classifier (R e1071). TCRdb trimmed public reads at Q25 via fastp, called clones via MiXCR and kept in-frame beta chains. Identical CDR3 proteins give one entry, which carries the most common genes and DNA. TCRdb assigned the V and J calls; the authors' analysis was not used. In all, the sample holds some 350,000 distinct CDR3 sequences, and approximately 14% of those were seen once. 34% of the sample rests with the top ten.

This clonotype was recorded many times. Its antigen is currently not known. No base quality information exists; no much larger clone differs at one position. Input material: blood. The sequence is built from TRBV2 and TRBJ2-7, with the D gene too uncertain to name. The TCR sequence derives from a woman aged 40 to 50 with Graves' ophthalmopathy. The DNA sequence is TGTGCCAGCAGTGGAGCCTACGAGCAGTACTTC. The encoded protein is CASSGAYEQYF.